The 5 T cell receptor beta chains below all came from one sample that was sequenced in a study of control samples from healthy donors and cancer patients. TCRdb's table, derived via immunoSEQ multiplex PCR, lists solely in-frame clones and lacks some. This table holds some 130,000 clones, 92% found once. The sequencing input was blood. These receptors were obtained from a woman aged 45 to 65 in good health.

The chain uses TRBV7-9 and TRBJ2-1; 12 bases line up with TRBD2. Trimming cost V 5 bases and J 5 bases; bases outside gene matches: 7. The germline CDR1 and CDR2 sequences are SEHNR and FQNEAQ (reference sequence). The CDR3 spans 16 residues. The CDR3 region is CASSELAGGANNEQFF. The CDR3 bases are TGTGCCAGCAGCGAGCTAGCGGGGGGGGCCAACAATGAGCAGTTCTTC.

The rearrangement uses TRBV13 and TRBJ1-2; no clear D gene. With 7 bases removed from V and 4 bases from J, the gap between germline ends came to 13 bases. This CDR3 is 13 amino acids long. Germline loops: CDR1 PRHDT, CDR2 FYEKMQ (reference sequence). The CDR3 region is CASIEGRGYGYTF. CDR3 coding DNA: TGTGCCAGCATCGAAGGTCGTGGCTATGGCTACACCTTC.

CDR3 amino acids: CASSIEGTGVNTEAFF. The CDR3 nucleotides read TGTGCCAGTAGTATAGAGGGGACAGGGGTGAACACTGAAGCTTTCTTT. The rearrangement joins TRBV19 to TRBJ1-1, with 10 positions matching TRBD1. Unmatched junction bases numbered 1, after V lost 0 bases and J lost 0 bases. This CDR3 contains 16 residues. Looked up from germline, CDR1 is LNHDA and CDR2 is SQIVND (reference sequence).

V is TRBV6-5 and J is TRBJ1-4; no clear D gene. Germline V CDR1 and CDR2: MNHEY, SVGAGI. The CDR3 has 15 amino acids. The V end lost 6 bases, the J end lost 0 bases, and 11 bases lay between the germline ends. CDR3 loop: CASRLQAATNEKLFF. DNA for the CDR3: TGTGCCAGCAGATTACAAGCCGCAACTAATGAAAAACTGTTTTTT.

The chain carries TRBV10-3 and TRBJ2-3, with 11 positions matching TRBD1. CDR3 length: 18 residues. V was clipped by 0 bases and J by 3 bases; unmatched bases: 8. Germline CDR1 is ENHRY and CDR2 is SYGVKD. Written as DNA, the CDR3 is TGTGCCATCAGTGAGTCGTTTAAGGGGACAGGGGGAACAGATACGCAGTATTTT. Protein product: CAISESFKGTGGTDTQYF.